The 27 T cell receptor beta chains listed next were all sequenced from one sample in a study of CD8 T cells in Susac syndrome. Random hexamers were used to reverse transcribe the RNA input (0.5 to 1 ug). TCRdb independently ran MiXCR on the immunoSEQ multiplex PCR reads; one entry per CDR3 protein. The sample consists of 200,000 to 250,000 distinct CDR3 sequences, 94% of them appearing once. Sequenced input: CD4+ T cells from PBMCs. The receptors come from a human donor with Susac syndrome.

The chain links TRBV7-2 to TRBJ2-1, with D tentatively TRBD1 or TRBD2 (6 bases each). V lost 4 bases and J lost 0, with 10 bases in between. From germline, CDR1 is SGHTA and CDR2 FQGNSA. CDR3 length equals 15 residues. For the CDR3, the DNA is TGTGCCAGCAGCTCCCGGGGGCCCTCCTACAATGAGCAGTTCTTC. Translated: CASSSRGPSYNEQFF. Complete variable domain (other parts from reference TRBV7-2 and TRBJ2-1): GAGVSQSPSNKVTEKGKDVELRCDPISGHTALYWYRQSLGQGLEFLIYFQGNSAPDKSGLPSDRFSAERTGGSVSTLTIQRTQQEDSAVYLCASSSRGPSYNEQFFGPGTRLTVL.

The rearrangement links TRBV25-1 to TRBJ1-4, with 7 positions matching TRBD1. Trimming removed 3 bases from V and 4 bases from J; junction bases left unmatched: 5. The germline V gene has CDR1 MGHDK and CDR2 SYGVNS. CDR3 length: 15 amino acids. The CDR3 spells CASSDNRGLNEKLFF. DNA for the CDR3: TGTGCCAGCAGTGATAACAGGGGACTTAATGAAAAACTGTTTTTT.

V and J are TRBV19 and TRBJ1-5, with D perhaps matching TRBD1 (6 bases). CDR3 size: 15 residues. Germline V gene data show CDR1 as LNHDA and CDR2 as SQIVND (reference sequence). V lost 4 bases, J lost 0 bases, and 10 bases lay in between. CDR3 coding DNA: TGTGCCAGTAGTAGAGGGGGATTTAGCAATCAGCCCCAGCATTTT. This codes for CASSRGGFSNQPQHF.

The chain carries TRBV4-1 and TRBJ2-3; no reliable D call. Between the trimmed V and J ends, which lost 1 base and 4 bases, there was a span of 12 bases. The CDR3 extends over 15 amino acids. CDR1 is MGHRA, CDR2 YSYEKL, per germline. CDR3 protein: CASSQADRPPDTQYF. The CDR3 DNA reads TGCGCCAGCAGCCAAGCGGACCGGCCCCCAGATACGCAGTATTTT.

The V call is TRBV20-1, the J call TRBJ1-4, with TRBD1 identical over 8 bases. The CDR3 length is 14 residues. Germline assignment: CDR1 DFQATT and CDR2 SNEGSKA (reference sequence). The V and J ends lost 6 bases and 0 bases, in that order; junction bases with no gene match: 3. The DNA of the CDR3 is TGCAGTGCCCCGGACAGGGCAACTAATGAAAAACTGTTTTTT. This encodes CSAPDRATNEKLFF.

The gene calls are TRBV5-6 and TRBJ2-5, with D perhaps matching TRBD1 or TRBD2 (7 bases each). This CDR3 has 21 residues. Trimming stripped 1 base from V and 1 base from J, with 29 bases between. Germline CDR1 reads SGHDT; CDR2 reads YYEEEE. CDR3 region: CASSLPSVRGGVGGSQETQYF. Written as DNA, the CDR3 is TGTGCCAGCAGCTTGCCCAGCGTCAGGGGGGGGGTCGGCGGTAGCCAAGAGACCCAGTACTTC.

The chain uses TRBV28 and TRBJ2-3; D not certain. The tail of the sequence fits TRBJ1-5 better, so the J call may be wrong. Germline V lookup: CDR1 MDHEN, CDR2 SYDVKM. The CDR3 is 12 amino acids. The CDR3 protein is CASSVRTDTQHF. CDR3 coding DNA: TGTGCCAGCAGCGTTCGCACAGATACGCAGCATTTT.

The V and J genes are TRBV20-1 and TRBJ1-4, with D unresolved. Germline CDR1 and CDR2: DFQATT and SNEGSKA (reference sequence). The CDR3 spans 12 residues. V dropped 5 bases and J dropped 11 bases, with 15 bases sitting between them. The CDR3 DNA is TGCAGTGCTTCCGAAACGGCTACGAAACTGTTTTTT. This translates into CSASETATKLFF.

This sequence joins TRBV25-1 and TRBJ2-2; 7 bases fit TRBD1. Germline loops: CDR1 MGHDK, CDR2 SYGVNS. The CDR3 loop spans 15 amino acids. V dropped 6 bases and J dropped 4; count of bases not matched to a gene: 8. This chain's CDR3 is CASRITGDVTGELFF. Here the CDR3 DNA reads TGTGCCAGCAGGATTACAGGGGACGTCACCGGGGAGCTGTTTTTT.

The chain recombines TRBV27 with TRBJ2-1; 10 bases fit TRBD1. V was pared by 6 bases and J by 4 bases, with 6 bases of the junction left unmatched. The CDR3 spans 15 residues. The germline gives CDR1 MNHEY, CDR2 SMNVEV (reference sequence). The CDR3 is CASSPGQGEYNEQFF. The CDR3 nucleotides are TGTGCCAGCAGCCCCGGACAGGGGGAGTACAATGAGCAGTTCTTC.

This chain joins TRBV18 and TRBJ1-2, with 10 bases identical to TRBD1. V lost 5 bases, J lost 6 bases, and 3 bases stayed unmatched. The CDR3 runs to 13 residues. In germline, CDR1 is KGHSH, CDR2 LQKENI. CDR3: CASSTGTGDGYTF. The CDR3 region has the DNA TGTGCCAGCTCAACCGGGACAGGGGATGGCTACACCTTC.

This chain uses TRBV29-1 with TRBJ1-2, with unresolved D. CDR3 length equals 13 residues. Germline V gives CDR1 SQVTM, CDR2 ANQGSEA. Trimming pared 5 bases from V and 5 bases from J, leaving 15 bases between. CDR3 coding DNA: TGCAGCGTTTCAGGCAGTTCCTTTTATGGCTACACCTTC. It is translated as CSVSGSSFYGYTF.

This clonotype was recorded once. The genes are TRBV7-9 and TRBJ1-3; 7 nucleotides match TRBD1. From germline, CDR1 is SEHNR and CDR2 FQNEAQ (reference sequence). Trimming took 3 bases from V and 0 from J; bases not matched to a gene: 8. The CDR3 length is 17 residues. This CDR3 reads CASSFSGGSLSGNTIYF. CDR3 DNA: TGTGCCAGCAGCTTCTCAGGGGGGTCCCTCTCTGGAAACACCATATATTTT.

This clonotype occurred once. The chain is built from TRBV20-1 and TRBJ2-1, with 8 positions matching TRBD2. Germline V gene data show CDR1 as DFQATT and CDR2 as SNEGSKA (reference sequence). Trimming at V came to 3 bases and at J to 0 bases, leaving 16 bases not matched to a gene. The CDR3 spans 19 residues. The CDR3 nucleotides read TGCAGTGCTAGGGATTGGGCGGGTAGCGGGGTACTCTCCTACAATGAGCAGTTCTTC. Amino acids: CSARDWAGSGVLSYNEQFF.

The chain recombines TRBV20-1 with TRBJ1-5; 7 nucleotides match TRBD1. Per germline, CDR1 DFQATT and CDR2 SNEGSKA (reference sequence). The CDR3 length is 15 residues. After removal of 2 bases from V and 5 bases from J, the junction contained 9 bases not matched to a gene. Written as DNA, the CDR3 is TGCAGTGCTAGAATCTCGACAGGGAAGGATCAGCCCCAGCATTTT. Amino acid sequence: CSARISTGKDQPQHF.

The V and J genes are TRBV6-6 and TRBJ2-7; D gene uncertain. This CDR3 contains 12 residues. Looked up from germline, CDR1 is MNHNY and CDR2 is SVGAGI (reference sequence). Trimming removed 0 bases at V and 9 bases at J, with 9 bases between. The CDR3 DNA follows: TGTGCCAGCAGTTACTCTAGTGAATCGCAGTACTTC. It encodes CASSYSSESQYF.

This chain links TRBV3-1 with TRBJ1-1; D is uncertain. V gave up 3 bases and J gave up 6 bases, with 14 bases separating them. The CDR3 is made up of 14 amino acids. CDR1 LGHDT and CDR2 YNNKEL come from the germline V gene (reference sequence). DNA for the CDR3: TGTGCCAGCAGCCACAGGACCGAGTCGCCTGAAGCTTTCTTT. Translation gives CASSHRTESPEAFF.

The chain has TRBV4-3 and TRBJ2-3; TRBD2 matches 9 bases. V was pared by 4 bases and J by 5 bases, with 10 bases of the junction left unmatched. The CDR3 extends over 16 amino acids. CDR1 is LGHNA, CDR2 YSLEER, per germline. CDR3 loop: CASSPGTAGGKDTQYF. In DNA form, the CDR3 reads TGCGCCAGCAGCCCAGGAACAGCGGGGGGCAAAGATACGCAGTATTTT.

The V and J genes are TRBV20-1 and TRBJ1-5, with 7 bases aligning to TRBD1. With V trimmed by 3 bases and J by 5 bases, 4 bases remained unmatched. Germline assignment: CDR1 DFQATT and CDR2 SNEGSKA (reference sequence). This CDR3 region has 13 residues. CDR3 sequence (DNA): TGCAGTGCTAGCACAGGGGTAGATCAGCCCCAGCATTTT. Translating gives CSASTGVDQPQHF.

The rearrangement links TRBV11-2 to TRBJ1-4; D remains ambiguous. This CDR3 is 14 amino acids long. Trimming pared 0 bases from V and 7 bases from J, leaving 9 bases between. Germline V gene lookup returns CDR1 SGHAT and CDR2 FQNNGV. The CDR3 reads CASSLDPVSEKLFF. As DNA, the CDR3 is TGTGCCAGCAGCTTAGATCCAGTTAGTGAAAAACTGTTTTTT.

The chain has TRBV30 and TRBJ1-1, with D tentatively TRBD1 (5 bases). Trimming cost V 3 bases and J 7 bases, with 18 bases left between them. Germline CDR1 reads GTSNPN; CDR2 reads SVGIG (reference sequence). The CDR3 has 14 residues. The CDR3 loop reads CAWRQNQGVGEAFF. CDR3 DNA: TGTGCCTGGAGGCAGAACCAAGGGGTAGGTGAAGCTTTCTTT.

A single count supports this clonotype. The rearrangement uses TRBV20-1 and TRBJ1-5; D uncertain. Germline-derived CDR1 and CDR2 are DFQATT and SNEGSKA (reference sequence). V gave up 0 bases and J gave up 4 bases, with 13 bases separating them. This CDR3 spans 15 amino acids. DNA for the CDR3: TGCAGTGCTAGAGATAGGACCCCCGAGAATCAGCCCCAGCATTTT. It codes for CSARDRTPENQPQHF.

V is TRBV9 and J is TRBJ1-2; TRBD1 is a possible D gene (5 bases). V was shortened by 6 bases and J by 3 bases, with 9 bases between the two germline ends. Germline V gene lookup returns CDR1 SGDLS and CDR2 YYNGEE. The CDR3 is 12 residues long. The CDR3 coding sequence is TGTGCCAGCACCGGGACGGACTATGGCTACACCTTC. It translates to CASTGTDYGYTF.

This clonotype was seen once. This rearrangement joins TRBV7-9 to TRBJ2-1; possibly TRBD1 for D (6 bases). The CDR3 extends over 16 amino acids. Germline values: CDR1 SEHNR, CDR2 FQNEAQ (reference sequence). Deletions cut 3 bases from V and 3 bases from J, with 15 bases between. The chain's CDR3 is CASSLYTDSVYNEQFF. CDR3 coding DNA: TGTGCCAGCAGCTTGTATACGGACAGCGTCTACAATGAGCAGTTCTTC.

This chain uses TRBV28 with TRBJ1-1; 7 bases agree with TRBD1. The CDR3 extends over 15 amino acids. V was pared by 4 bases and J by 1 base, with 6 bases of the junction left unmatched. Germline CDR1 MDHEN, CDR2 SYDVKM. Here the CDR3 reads CASSSRTGWNTEAFF. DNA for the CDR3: TGTGCCAGCAGTTCACGGACAGGTTGGAACACTGAAGCTTTCTTT.

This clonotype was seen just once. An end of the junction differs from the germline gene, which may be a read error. The CDR3 loop reads CASSTTGQSFEQYF. The CDR3 DNA follows: TGTGCCAGCAGCACGACGGGACAGTCCTTCGAGCAGTACTTC. The chain carries TRBV7-2 and TRBJ2-7, with 7 bases identical to TRBD1. The CDR3 consists of 14 residues. CDR1 is SGHTA, CDR2 FQGNSA, per germline.

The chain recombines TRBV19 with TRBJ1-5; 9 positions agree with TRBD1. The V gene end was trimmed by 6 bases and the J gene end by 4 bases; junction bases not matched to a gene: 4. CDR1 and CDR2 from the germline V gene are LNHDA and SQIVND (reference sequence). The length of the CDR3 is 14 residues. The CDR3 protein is CASSGGQGNQPQHF. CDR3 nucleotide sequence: TGTGCCAGTAGCGGGGGACAGGGTAATCAGCCCCAGCATTTT.